Presented here are 23 T cell receptor beta chains from one specimen sequenced in a study of blood T cells in healthy people across ages. Primed by a sample-barcoded 5' primer and a J-beta primer mix, a second PCR proceeded for 7 to 11 cycles. TCRdb used MiXCR to reprocess the 5' RACE reads, holding one entry per CDR3 protein. The data show about a million distinct CDR3 sequences, 35% to 40% seen once. The sequencing sample was made of blood. The source of these receptors is a young man in good health.

This clonotype was seen more than once but under ten times. This chain uses TRBV4-3 with TRBJ1-1, with a possible D match to TRBD1 (5 bases). Per the germline V gene, CDR1 is LGHNA and CDR2 is YSLEER. V was trimmed by 0 bases and J by 4 bases, leaving 12 bases between them. CDR3 length: 15 amino acids. CDR3 protein: CASSQEVGDGTEAFF. CDR3 bases: TGCGCCAGCAGCCAAGAAGTGGGGGACGGCACTGAAGCTTTCTTT.

The CDR3 nucleotides are TGTGCCAGCAGTCCGGGACACCTCGGGGGTACTGAAGCTTTCTTT. Amino acids: CASSPGHLGGTEAFF. This chain links TRBV9 with TRBJ1-1, with D possibly TRBD1 on 6 matching bases. Between the trimmed V and J ends, which lost 5 bases and 5 bases, there was a span of 19 bases. The CDR3 runs 15 residues. The germline gives CDR1 SGDLS, CDR2 YYNGEE.

For this clonotype: Germline and junction disagree at one end, which may indicate a read error. The chain combines TRBV20-1 with TRBJ1-1, with D uncertain. CDR1 DFQATT and CDR2 SNEGSKA come from the germline V gene (reference sequence). The CDR3 consists of 15 residues. This chain's CDR3 is CSARVELGRNTEAFF. As DNA, the CDR3 is TGCAGTGCTAGAGTCGAGCTCGGACGGAACACTGAGGCTTTCTTT.

The sample holds a few counts of this clonotype. V usage is TRBV12-3 or TRBV12-4 and J usage is TRBJ1-1; a weak D match, TRBD1 (6 bases). The CDR3 consists of 15 residues. V dropped 3 bases and J dropped 4 bases, with 15 bases sitting between them. The CDR3 loop is CASSFTNRVGTEAFF. Here the CDR3 DNA reads TGTGCCAGCAGTTTCACTAACAGGGTCGGCACTGAAGCTTTCTTT.

This clonotype was picked up a small number of times. The chain is built from TRBV5-6 and TRBJ2-7; 7 bases are shared with TRBD1. The germline gives CDR1 SGHDT, CDR2 YYEEEE. This CDR3 is 15 amino acids long. V shed 4 bases, J shed 0 bases, and the junction held 7 bases outside the gene matches. The CDR3 reads CASSPHGTDSYEQYF. CDR3 bases: TGTGCCAGCAGCCCACATGGGACAGACTCCTACGAGCAGTACTTC.

As to this clonotype: A read error may account for a junction end that differs from germline. This chain connects TRBV6-6 to TRBJ1-6; TRBD1 matches 7 bases. CDR1 MNHNY and CDR2 SVGAGI come from the germline V gene (reference sequence). CDR3 length: 14 amino acids. The CDR3 loop reads CASSQLTGDSPPHF. CDR3 DNA sequence: TGTGCCAGCAGCCAACTTACAGGGGATTCACCCCCCCACTTT.

This chain connects TRBV6-5 to TRBJ1-6; the D gene is possibly TRBD1 (6 bases). Trimming took 2 bases from V and 7 from J, leaving 15 bases between them. Germline V CDR1 and CDR2: MNHEY, SVGAGI. The CDR3 runs to 16 residues. CDR3: CASSYGDIGLNSPLHF. CDR3 bases: TGTGCCAGCAGTTACGGGGACATCGGTTTAAATTCACCCCTCCACTTT.

The rearrangement joins TRBV6-2 or TRBV6-3 to TRBJ2-4; the D is unclear. The DNA end is more similar to TRBJ2-7, so the J call may be wrong. The CDR3 length is 13 residues. The germline gives CDR1 MNHEY, CDR2 SVGEGT. CDR3 nucleotides: TGTGCCAGCAGTTACGACCATGCCTACGAGCAGTACTTC. This gives the protein CASSYDHAYEQYF.

This clonotype showed up just a few times. This rearrangement joins TRBV2 to TRBJ2-4, with 7 bases aligning to TRBD1. The J call may be in error: the DNA end matches TRBJ2-7 better. The CDR3 is made up of 14 amino acids. CDR1 and CDR2 from the germline V gene are SNHLY and FYNNEI. CDR3 region: CASSDWSGGYEQYF. CDR3 coding DNA: TGTGCCAGCAGTGATTGGTCAGGGGGCTACGAGCAGTACTTC.

The chain carries TRBV28 and TRBJ1-5, with D possibly TRBD1 on 6 matching bases. CDR1 and CDR2 (germline): MDHEN, SYDVKM. The V and J ends lost 1 base and 7 bases respectively, with 14 bases between them. This CDR3 spans 15 amino acids. The chain's CDR3 is CASSLFRGGVQPQHF. In DNA form, the CDR3 reads TGTGCCAGCAGTTTATTCAGGGGTGGTGTGCAGCCCCAGCATTTT.

The gene calls are TRBV25-1 and TRBJ2-3; 11 bases map to TRBD2. The V segment lost 3 bases and the J segment 2 bases; nucleotides outside the gene matches: 4. CDR1 MGHDK and CDR2 SYGVNS come from the germline V gene. This CDR3 has 16 amino acids. In DNA, the CDR3 is TGTGCCAGCAGTGATCGACTAGCGGGGCTCACAGATACGCAGTATTTT. Translated: CASSDRLAGLTDTQYF.

This chain connects TRBV20-1 to TRBJ1-2, with 10 bases matching TRBD1. The J segment lost 5 bases and the V segment lost 0 bases, leaving 6 bases of the junction unmatched. Germline CDR1 and CDR2: DFQATT and SNEGSKA (reference sequence). The CDR3 sequence is 15 residues long. The CDR3 nucleotides read TGCAGTGCTAGAGAGCGAAGGGACAGGGGTTATGGCTACACCTTC. Its translation is CSARERRDRGYGYTF.

The J gene is TRBJ2-1, the V gene TRBV28; D perhaps matches TRBD2 (5 bases). V shed 9 bases and J shed 13 bases, with 16 bases lying between them. CDR3 length equals 11 residues. Germline CDR1 MDHEN, CDR2 SYDVKM. The DNA of the CDR3 is TGTGCCAGTAGTGAGGGAGAGACCCAGTTCTTC. It is translated as CASSEGETQFF.

The chain links TRBV12-3 or TRBV12-4 to TRBJ2-7, with TRBD2 matching 7 bases. The CDR3 has 13 residues. V lost 5 bases and J lost 3; bases outside the gene matches: 4. CDR3 bases: TGTGCCAGCAGTCTCCGGGACTACTACGAGCAGTACTTC. It is translated as CASSLRDYYEQYF.

This clonotype was detected only a few times. This chain uses TRBV20-1 with TRBJ2-7; 8 bases agree with TRBD2. With 6 bases clipped from V and 3 bases from J, the junction kept 7 bases outside the gene matches. This CDR3 region has 13 residues. Looked up from germline, CDR1 is DFQATT and CDR2 is SNEGSKA (reference sequence). The CDR3, as DNA: TGCAGTGCCCCCGTAACTAGCGGCTACGAGCAGTACTTC. Its protein product is CSAPVTSGYEQYF.

About this clonotype: A read error may account for a junction end that differs from germline. The chain has TRBV7-9 and TRBJ1-2, with no clear D. The CDR3 has 13 residues. Germline V gene sequence: CDR1 SEHNR, CDR2 FQNEAQ (reference sequence). The CDR3 DNA follows: TGTGCCAACAGCCGCAGCTCTAACTATGGCTACACCTTC. This encodes CANSRSSNYGYTF.

The J gene is TRBJ2-3, the V gene TRBV20-1; 7 nucleotides line up with TRBD2. From germline, CDR1 is DFQATT and CDR2 SNEGSKA (reference sequence). This CDR3 spans 15 amino acids. The junction had 9 bases not matched to a gene; V was cut back by 5 bases and J by 1 base. CDR3 protein: CSAPLGGDGTDTQYF. CDR3 nucleotides: TGCAGTGCTCCCCTGGGAGGGGATGGCACAGATACGCAGTATTTT.

The genes are TRBV9 and TRBJ2-3, with 12 bases identical to TRBD2. The trim removed 3 bases at V and 7 bases at J, leaving 6 bases unmatched. The germline CDR1 and CDR2 sequences are SGDLS and YYNGEE. This CDR3 region has 15 residues. Here the CDR3 reads CASSGPSGGANTQYF. Written as DNA, the CDR3 is TGTGCCAGCAGCGGCCCTAGCGGGGGGGCAAATACGCAGTATTTT.

The V call is TRBV6-5, the J call TRBJ1-2, with 7 bases aligning to TRBD1. CDR1 is MNHEY, CDR2 SVGAGI, per germline. This CDR3 region has 14 residues. With V trimmed by 8 bases and J by 7 bases, 13 bases remained unmatched. This CDR3 reads CASGSDRVRSGYTF. CDR3 DNA: TGTGCCAGCGGCTCAGACAGGGTTCGATCTGGCTACACCTTC.

The chain carries TRBV6-1 and TRBJ1-6; unclear D gene. The CDR3 runs to 18 residues. Looked up from germline, CDR1 is MNHNS and CDR2 is SASEGT. The V end was cut by 5 bases, the J end by 0 bases, with 17 bases between. The CDR3 sequence is CASSPSRFPSSYNSPLHF. CDR3 nucleotides: TGTGCCAGCAGTCCATCCAGGTTCCCGAGCTCCTATAATTCACCCCTCCACTTT.

CDR3 residues: CASIRRVSEKLFF. The CDR3 DNA reads TGTGCCAGCATACGGCGGGTATCCGAAAAACTGTTTTTT. The J gene is TRBJ1-4, the V gene TRBV6-6; D remains unclear. Per the germline V gene, CDR1 is MNHNY and CDR2 is SVGAGI (reference sequence). The CDR3 runs 13 residues. The ends were cut back, 7 bases at V and 8 bases at J, with 14 bases in the middle.

The chain links TRBV11-1 to TRBJ2-7; the D is unclear. The CDR3 sequence is 15 residues long. The V gene lost 2 bases and the J gene lost 7 bases, with 18 bases spanning the gap. CDR1 SGHAT and CDR2 FQDESV come from the germline V gene (reference sequence). Written as DNA, the CDR3 is TGTGCCAGCAGCTTATCCTCTTTGGGGTCCAATGAGCAGTACTTC. Translating it yields CASSLSSLGSNEQYF.

About this clonotype: The germline gene is not matched at one end of the junction; a read error may be the cause. This chain uses TRBV9 with TRBJ1-1; D unresolved. Germline lookup yields CDR1 SGDLS and CDR2 YYNGEE. The CDR3 sequence is 16 residues long. The CDR3 bases are TGTACCAGCAGCTTCCTCTCAGGAGTGCCGAACACTGAAGCTTTCTTT. Translated, it gives CTSSFLSGVPNTEAFF.